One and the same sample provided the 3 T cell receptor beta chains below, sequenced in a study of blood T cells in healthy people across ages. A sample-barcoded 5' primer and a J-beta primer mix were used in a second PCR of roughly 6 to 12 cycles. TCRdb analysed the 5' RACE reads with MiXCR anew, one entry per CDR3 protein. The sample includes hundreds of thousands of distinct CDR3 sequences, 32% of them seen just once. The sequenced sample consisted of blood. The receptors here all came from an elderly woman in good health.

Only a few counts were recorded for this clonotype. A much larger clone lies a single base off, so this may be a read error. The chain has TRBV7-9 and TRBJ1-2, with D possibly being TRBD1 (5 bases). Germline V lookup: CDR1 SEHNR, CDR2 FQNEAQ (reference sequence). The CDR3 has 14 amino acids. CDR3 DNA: TGTGCCAGCAGCTCTCTCGGGGGATCCTATGGCCACACCTTC. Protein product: CASSSLGGSYGHTF.

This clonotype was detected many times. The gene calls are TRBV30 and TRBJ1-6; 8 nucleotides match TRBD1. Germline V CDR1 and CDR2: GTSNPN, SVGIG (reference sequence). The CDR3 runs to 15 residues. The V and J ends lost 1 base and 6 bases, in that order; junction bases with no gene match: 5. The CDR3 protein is CAWSGQGARNSPLHF. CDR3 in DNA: TGTGCCTGGAGTGGCCAGGGGGCGCGTAATTCACCCCTCCACTTT.

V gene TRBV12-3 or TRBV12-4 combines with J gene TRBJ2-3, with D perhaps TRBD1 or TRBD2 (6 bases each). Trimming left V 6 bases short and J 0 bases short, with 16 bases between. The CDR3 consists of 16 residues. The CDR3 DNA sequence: TGTGCCAGCAGGGTAGGGGGGACGGTGAGCACAGATACGCAGTATTTT. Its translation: CASRVGGTVSTDTQYF.